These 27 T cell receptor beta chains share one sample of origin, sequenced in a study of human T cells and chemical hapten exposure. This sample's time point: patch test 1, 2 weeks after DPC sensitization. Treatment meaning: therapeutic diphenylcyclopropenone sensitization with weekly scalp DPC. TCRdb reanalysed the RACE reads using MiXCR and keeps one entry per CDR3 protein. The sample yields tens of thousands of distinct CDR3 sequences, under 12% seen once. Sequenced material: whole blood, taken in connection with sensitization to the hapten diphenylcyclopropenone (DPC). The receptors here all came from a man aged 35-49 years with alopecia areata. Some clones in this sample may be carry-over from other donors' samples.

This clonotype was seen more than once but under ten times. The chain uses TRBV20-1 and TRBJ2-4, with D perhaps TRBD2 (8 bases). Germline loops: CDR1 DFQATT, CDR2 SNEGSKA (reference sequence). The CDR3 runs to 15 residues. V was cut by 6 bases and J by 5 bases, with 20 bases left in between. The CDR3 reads CSATGTRGQQNIQYF. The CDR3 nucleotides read TGCAGTGCAACCGGGACTAGGGGGCAGCAAAACATTCAGTACTTC.

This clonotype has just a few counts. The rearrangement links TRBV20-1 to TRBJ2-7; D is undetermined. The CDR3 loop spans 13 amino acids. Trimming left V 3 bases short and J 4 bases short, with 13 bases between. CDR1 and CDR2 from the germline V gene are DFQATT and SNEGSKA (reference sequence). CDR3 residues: CSARKDLGYEQYF. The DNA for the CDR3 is TGCAGTGCTAGGAAGGACCTCGGATACGAGCAGTACTTC.

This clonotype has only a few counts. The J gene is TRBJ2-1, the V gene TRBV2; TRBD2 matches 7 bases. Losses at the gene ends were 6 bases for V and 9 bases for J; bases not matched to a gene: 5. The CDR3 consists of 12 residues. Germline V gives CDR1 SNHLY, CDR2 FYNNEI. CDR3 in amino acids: CASSMTSSEQFF. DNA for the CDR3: TGTGCCAGCAGCATGACTAGCAGTGAGCAGTTCTTC.

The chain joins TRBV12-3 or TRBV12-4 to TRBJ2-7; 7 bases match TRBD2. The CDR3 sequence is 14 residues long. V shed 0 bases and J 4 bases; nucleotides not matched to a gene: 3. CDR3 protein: CASSLAGRGYEQYF. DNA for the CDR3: TGTGCCAGCAGTTTAGCGGGGCGGGGGTACGAGCAGTACTTC.

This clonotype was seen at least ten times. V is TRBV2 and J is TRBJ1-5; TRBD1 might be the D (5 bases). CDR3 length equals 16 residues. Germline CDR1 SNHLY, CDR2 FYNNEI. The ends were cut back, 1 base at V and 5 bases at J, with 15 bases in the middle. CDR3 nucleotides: TGTGCCAGCAGTGAAGGGGGACGGAGAAATTATCAGCCCCAGCATTTT. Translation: CASSEGGRRNYQPQHF.

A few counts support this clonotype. The CDR3 region is CASSSQGGTKYNEQFF. The DNA for the CDR3 is TGTGCCAGCAGCTCCCAGGGTGGGACTAAGTACAATGAGCAGTTCTTC. The chain has TRBV7-9 and TRBJ2-1; 7 bases line up with TRBD2. The CDR3 totals 16 residues. Germline lookup yields CDR1 SEHNR and CDR2 FQNEAQ (reference sequence). V gave up 4 bases and J gave up 4 bases; unmatched junction bases: 10. The variable domain in full, completed from reference TRBV7-9 and TRBJ2-1, reads DTGVSQNPRHKITKRGQNVTFRCDPISEHNRLYWYRQTLGQGPEFLTYFQNEAQLEKSRLLSDRFSAERPKGSFSTLEIQRTEQGDSAMYLCASSSQGGTKYNEQFFGPGTRLTVL.

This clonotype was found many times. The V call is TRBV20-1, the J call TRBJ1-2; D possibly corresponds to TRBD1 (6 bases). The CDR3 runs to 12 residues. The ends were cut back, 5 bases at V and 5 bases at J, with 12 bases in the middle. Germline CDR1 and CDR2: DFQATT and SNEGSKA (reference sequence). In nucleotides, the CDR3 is TGCAGTGCTTCCCGGACAGATTATGGCTACACCTTC. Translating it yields CSASRTDYGYTF.

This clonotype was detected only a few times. DNA for the CDR3: TGTGCCAGCAGCTTGGTTCCAGCGTCCTACAATGAGCAGTTCTTC. It yields the protein CASSLVPASYNEQFF. This chain links TRBV7-3 with TRBJ2-1; D uncertain. Trimming stripped 3 bases from V and 1 base from J, with 10 bases between. The germline gives CDR1 SGHTA, CDR2 FQGTGA. The CDR3 is 15 residues long.

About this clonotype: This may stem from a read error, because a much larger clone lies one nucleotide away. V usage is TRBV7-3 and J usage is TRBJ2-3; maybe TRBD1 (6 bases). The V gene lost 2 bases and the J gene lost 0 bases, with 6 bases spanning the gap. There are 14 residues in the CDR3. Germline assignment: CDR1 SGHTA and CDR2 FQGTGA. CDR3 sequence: CASSLQGSTDTQYF. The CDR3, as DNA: TGTGCCAGCAGCTTACAGGGGAGCACAGATACGCAGTATTTT.

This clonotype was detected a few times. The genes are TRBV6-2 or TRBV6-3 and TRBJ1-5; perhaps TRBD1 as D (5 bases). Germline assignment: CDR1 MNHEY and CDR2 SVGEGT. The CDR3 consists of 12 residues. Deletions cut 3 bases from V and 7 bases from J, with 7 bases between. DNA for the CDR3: TGTGCCAGCAGTTATTCAGGGCAGCCCCAGCATTTT. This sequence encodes CASSYSGQPQHF.

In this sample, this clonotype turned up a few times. CDR3 DNA sequence: TGTGCCAGCAGTTTATCCTCTAGCGGGAGGGCCAGCACAGATACGCAGTATTTT. This encodes CASSLSSSGRASTDTQYF. This chain joins TRBV28 and TRBJ2-3; 12 bases are a match to TRBD2. V was clipped by 1 base and J by 0 bases; unmatched bases: 5. Germline CDR1 MDHEN, CDR2 SYDVKM. The CDR3 sequence is 18 residues long.

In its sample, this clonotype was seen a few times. CDR3 DNA sequence: TGTGCCAGCAGCCCGGCGTACTCTGGAAACACCATATATTTT. This translates into CASSPAYSGNTIYF. The J gene is TRBJ1-3, the V gene TRBV3-1, with D unclear. The CDR3 spans 14 residues. V was pared by 4 bases and J by 0 bases, with 7 bases between. Germline V gene sequence: CDR1 LGHDT, CDR2 YNNKEL (reference sequence).

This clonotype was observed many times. CDR3 DNA sequence: TGCAGCCTCGACTCTAGCGGCTTCTACAATGAGCAGTTCTTC. It codes for CSLDSSGFYNEQFF. V is TRBV29-1 and J is TRBJ2-1, with 7 bases aligning to TRBD2. Trimming removed 8 bases from V and 3 bases from J; junction bases left unmatched: 10. The length of the CDR3 is 14 residues. Germline V gene data show CDR1 as SQVTM and CDR2 as ANQGSEA.

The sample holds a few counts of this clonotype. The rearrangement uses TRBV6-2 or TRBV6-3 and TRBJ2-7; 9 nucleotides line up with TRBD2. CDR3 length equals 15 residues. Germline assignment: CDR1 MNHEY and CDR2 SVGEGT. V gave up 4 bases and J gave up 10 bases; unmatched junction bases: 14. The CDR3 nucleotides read TGTGCCAGCAGTTCCCGAAGGGCGGGAGGGCCCGAACAGTACTTC. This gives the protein CASSSRRAGGPEQYF.

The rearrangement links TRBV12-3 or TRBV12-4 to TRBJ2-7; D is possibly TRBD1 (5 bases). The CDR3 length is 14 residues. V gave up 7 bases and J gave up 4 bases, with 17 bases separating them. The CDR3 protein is CASTLEEQAYEQYV. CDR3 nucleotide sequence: TGTGCCAGCACCCTCGAGGAACAGGCTTACGAGCAGTACGTC.

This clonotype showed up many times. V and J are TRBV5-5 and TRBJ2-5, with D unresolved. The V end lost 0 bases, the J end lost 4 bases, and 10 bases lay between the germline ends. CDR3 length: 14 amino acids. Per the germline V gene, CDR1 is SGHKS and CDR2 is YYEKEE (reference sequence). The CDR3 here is CASSLESVRETQYF. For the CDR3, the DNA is TGTGCCAGCAGCTTGGAGTCTGTGAGAGAGACCCAGTACTTC.

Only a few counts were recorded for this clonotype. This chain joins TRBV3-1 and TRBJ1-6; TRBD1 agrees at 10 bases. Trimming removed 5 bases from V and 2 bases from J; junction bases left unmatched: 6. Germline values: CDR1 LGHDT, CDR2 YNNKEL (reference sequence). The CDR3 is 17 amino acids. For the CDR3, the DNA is TGTGCCAGCAGCTCCCGACAGGGGGCAACCTATAATTCACCCCTCCACTTT. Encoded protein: CASSSRQGATYNSPLHF.

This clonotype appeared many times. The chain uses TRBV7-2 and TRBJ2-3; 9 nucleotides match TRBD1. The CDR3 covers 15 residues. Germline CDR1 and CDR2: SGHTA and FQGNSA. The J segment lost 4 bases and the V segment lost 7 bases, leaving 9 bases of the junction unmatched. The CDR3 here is CASTVGQGDSDTQYF. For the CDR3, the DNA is TGTGCCAGCACCGTGGGACAGGGTGACTCAGATACGCAGTATTTT.

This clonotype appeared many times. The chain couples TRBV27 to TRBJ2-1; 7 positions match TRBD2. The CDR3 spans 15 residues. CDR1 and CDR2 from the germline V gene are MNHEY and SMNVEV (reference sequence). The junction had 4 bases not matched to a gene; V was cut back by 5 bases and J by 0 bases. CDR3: CASSRTSDSYNEQFF. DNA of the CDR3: TGTGCCAGCAGTCGAACTAGCGACTCCTACAATGAGCAGTTCTTC.

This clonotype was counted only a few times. As DNA, the CDR3 is TGTGCCAGCAGGACCGGGACGGAACAACCCTCCTACGAGCAGTACTTC. Translating it yields CASRTGTEQPSYEQYF. This sequence joins TRBV28 and TRBJ2-7; D is possibly TRBD1 or TRBD2 (5 bases each). CDR3 length: 16 residues. V dropped 6 bases and J dropped 0 bases, with 18 bases sitting between them. Germline V lookup: CDR1 MDHEN, CDR2 SYDVKM. Supplemented by reference TRBV28 and TRBJ2-7, the full variable domain reads DVKVTQSSRYLVKRTGEKVFLECVQDMDHENMFWYRQDPGLGLRLIYFSYDVKMKEKGDIPEGYSVSREKKERFSLILESASTNQTSMYLCASRTGTEQPSYEQYFGPGTRLTVT.

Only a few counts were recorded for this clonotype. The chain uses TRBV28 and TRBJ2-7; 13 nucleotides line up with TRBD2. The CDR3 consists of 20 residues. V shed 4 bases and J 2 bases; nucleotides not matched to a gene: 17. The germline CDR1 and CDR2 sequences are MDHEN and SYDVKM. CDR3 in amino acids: CASSSAPGLAGLNGTYEQYF. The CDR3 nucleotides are TGTGCCAGCAGTTCGGCCCCGGGACTAGCGGGATTGAACGGGACCTACGAGCAGTACTTC.

The CDR3 DNA sequence: TGTGCCAGCAAGTCGACCGGGGCTATAGGGGCTGAAGCTTTCTTT. Encoded protein: CASKSTGAIGAEAFF. This chain connects TRBV6-5 to TRBJ1-1, with D perhaps matching TRBD1 (5 bases). Germline CDR1 reads MNHEY; CDR2 reads SVGAGI. CDR3 size: 15 residues. The V end was cut by 7 bases, the J end by 6 bases, with 21 bases between.

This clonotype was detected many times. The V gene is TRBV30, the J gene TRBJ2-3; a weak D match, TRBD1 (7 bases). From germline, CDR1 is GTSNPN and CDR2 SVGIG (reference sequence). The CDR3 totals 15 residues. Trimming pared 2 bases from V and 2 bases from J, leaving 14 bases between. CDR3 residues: CAWSNGQDYTDTQYF. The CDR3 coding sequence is TGTGCCTGGAGTAACGGACAGGACTACACAGATACGCAGTATTTT.

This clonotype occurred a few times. CDR3 nucleotides: TGTGCCAGCAGCTTAAGACGGGCTAGCACAGATACGCAGTATTTT. Translated: CASSLRRASTDTQYF. V usage is TRBV7-2 and J usage is TRBJ2-3; D ambiguous. The CDR3 runs to 15 residues. Germline V gene data show CDR1 as SGHTA and CDR2 as FQGNSA. Trimming took 2 bases from V and 0 from J, leaving 9 bases between them.

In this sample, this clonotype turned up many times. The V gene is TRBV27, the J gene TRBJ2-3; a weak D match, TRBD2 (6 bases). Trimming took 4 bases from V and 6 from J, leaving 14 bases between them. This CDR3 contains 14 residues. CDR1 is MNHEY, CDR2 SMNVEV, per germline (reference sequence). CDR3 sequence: CASSSGEVADTQYF. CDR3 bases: TGTGCCAGCAGTTCGGGGGAGGTAGCTGATACGCAGTATTTT.

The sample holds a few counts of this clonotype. For the CDR3, the DNA is TGTGCCAGCTCACCCCAAGACTCTGGAAACACCATATATTTT. It codes for CASSPQDSGNTIYF. The chain links TRBV18 to TRBJ1-3; no clear D. Germline CDR1 is KGHSH and CDR2 is LQKENI. The CDR3 sequence is 14 residues long. Trimming left V 3 bases short and J 0 bases short, with 6 bases between.

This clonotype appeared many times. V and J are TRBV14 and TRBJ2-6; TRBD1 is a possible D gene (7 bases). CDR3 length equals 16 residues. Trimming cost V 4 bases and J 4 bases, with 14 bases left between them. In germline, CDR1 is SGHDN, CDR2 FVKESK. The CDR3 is CASSPRQGGGANVLTF. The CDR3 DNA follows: TGTGCCAGCAGCCCGAGACAGGGAGGAGGGGCCAACGTCCTGACTTTC.